A selection of T cell receptor beta chains follows, all from one sample in a study of blood T cell repertoires in COVID-19. Here immunoSEQ multiplex PCR was the method, and the copy in TCRdb shows in-frame clones only, minus some. This sample has approximately 99,000 clones, with under 85% found just once. Sequencing was carried out using peripheral blood. These receptors were taken from a woman between 65 and 79 years old with acute or convalescent COVID-19. Each CDR3 is given with its conserved first and last residue. A D gene is named only where the DNA matches it firmly. Size is stated for part of the rows, as once, few or many counts, or as a class when the clone is expanded.

size	D	V	J	CDR3	DNA
.	.	TRBV10-3	TRBJ2-7	CAISEGQRAYEQYF	TGTGCCATCAGTGAGGGGCAGCGGGCCTACGAGCAGTACTTC
.	TRBD1	TRBV11-2	TRBJ1-2	CASSHGTGLGYTF	TGTGCCAGCAGTCACGGGACAGGGTTGGGCTACACCTTC
once	TRBD1	TRBV3-1/TRBV3-2	TRBJ1-4	CASSLRGVGEKLFF	TGTGCCAGCAGCCTCAGGGGGGTGGGTGAAAAACTGTTTTTT
.	TRBD1	TRBV5-6	TRBJ2-7	CASSPNPTGNYEQYF	TGTGCCAGCAGCCCGAATCCGACAGGGAACTACGAGCAGTACTTC
.	.	TRBV7-9	TRBJ2-7	CASSPGRTALSYEQYF	TGTGCCAGCAGCCCCGGAAGGACAGCCCTATCCTACGAGCAGTACTTC
.	TRBD1	TRBV7-3	TRBJ2-2	CASSPTGGAGTGELFF	TGTGCCAGCAGCCCGACAGGGGGCGCAGGCACCGGGGAGCTGTTTTTT
.	.	TRBV14	TRBJ1-3	CASSSEGRSGNTIYF	TGTGCCAGCAGTTCTGAGGGTCGCTCTGGAAACACCATATATTTT
.	TRBD2	TRBV19	TRBJ2-5	CASSIDSSGALGETQYF	TGTGCCAGTAGTATAGATTCTAGCGGGGCCCTCGGAGAGACCCAGTACTTC
.	TRBD1	TRBV4-1	TRBJ2-7	CASSQELGTGGREQYF	TGCGCCAGCAGCCAAGAGCTCGGGACAGGGGGTCGGGAGCAGTACTTC
.	.	TRBV28	TRBJ2-3	CASTPLGSYTDTQYF	TGTGCCAGCACCCCTCTGGGCAGCTACACAGATACGCAGTATTTT
.	.	TRBV18	TRBJ2-3	CASSPTYWTSTDTQYF	TGTGCCAGCTCACCAACTTACTGGACTAGCACAGATACGCAGTATTTT
once	.	TRBV7-2	TRBJ2-3	CASSRDSVPSTDTQYF	TGTGCCAGCAGCCGCGACAGTGTTCCAAGCACAGATACGCAGTATTTT
few	.	TRBV6-2/TRBV6-3	TRBJ1-2	CASSRRNYGYTF	TGTGCCAGCAGCCGTCGGAACTATGGCTACACCTTC
.	TRBD1	TRBV5-6	TRBJ1-6	CASRSRGLRDSPLHF	TGTGCCAGCAGGAGTAGGGGGCTTCGAGATTCACCCCTCCACTTT
.	TRBD1	TRBV6-5	TRBJ1-1	CASYRGMNTEAFF	TGTGCCTCCTACAGGGGTATGAACACTGAAGCTTTCTTT
.	TRBD1	TRBV5-1	TRBJ1-4	CASSSTTGGGEKLFF	TGCGCCAGCAGCTCAACAACAGGGGGAGGGGAAAAACTGTTTTTT
.	TRBD2	TRBV6-5	TRBJ2-1	CASSYLGGTNEQFF	TGTGCCAGCAGTTACTTGGGGGGGACCAATGAGCAGTTCTTC
.	.	TRBV7-6	TRBJ1-1	CASSYGQSNTEAFF	TGTGCCAGCAGCTATGGACAGTCAAACACTGAAGCTTTCTTT
.	.	TRBV28	TRBJ1-5	CAILPDPRGNQPQHF	TGTGCCATCCTACCTGACCCCAGGGGCAATCAGCCCCAGCATTTT
few	TRBD1	TRBV11-2	TRBJ2-1	CASSGKQGFLDEQFF	TGTGCCAGCAGCGGCAAACAGGGGTTCCTGGATGAGCAGTTCTTC
.	TRBD2	TRBV2	TRBJ2-2	CASSFGLAGSGTGELFF	TGTGCCAGCAGTTTCGGACTAGCGGGGTCGGGCACCGGGGAGCTGTTTTTT
.	.	TRBV14	TRBJ1-2	CASSHLGWTGGYTF	TGTGCCAGCAGCCACCTTGGCTGGACTGGTGGCTACACCTTC
.	.	TRBV6-5	TRBJ1-2	CASSLRDIGGYTF	TGTGCCAGCAGTCTCCGGGACATCGGTGGCTACACCTTC
few	.	TRBV7-3	TRBJ2-1	CASSLSGYAYNEQFF	TGTGCCAGCAGCCTCAGCGGGTACGCCTACAATGAGCAGTTCTTC
.	TRBD2	TRBV7-8	TRBJ2-7	CASSSPGRSGRGDEQYF	TGTGCCAGCAGCTCCCCGGGCCGGAGCGGGAGGGGTGACGAGCAGTACTTC
.	.	TRBV4-3	TRBJ1-2	CASSQDIGGGRGYTF	TGCGCCAGCAGCCAAGATATAGGGGGGGGACGGGGCTACACCTTC
once	TRBD1	TRBV24-1	TRBJ2-1	CATSDAGTGGIAYNEQFF	TGTGCCACCAGTGACGCAGGAACAGGGGGCATAGCCTACAATGAGCAGTTCTTC
few	TRBD1	TRBV2	TRBJ1-2	CASLMTGSVTGYTF	TGTGCCAGCCTCATGACAGGGTCGGTTACGGGCTACACCTTC